These T cell receptor beta chains were read from a single sample in a study of blood T cell repertoires in COVID-19. Method: immunoSEQ multiplex PCR; TCRdb's copy keeps in-frame clones and lacks some. The table records around 81,000 clones, roughly 88% of them present only once. Sequencing was carried out using peripheral blood. The receptors originated from a man between 65 and 80 years old with acute or convalescent COVID-19. CDR3s include the opening cysteine and the closing phenylalanine or tryptophan. The order of the fields is V gene, D gene, J gene, clone size, CDR3 protein, CDR3 DNA. A D gene is named only where the DNA matches it firmly. Clone size is stated in some rows and not others, as once, few, many or a class when expanded.

v_gene: TRBV9; d_gene: NA; j_gene: TRBJ2-7; abundance: NA; CDR3aa: CASSVGPRGDEQYF; CDR3nt: TGTGCCAGCAGCGTAGGGCCCCGGGGTGACGAGCAGTACTTC
v_gene: TRBV9; d_gene: TRBD2; j_gene: TRBJ2-5; abundance: NA; CDR3aa: CASSVSGGQEETQYF; CDR3nt: TGTGCCAGCAGCGTGTCGGGGGGGCAAGAAGAGACCCAGTACTTC
v_gene: TRBV6-4; d_gene: NA; j_gene: TRBJ1-1; abundance: NA; CDR3aa: CASSADRNTEAFF; CDR3nt: TGTGCCAGCAGCGCAGACAGGAACACTGAAGCTTTCTTT
v_gene: TRBV11-2; d_gene: TRBD2; j_gene: TRBJ2-1; abundance: NA; CDR3aa: CASSTPREGLNNEQFF; CDR3nt: TGTGCCAGCAGCACACCGCGGGAGGGCCTTAACAATGAGCAGTTCTTC
v_gene: TRBV28; d_gene: NA; j_gene: TRBJ1-1; abundance: NA; CDR3aa: CASSLPMNTEAFF; CDR3nt: TGTGCCAGCAGCCTACCCATGAACACTGAAGCTTTCTTT
v_gene: TRBV28; d_gene: NA; j_gene: TRBJ2-3; abundance: NA; CDR3aa: CASSFQRTSTDTQYF; CDR3nt: TGTGCCAGCAGTTTCCAACGGACAAGCACAGATACGCAGTATTTT
v_gene: TRBV5-1; d_gene: TRBD1; j_gene: TRBJ2-2; abundance: NA; CDR3aa: CASSTYRGSGELFF; CDR3nt: TGCGCCAGCAGCACCTACAGGGGCTCGGGGGAGCTGTTTTTT
v_gene: TRBV10-3; d_gene: NA; j_gene: TRBJ1-2; abundance: few; CDR3aa: CAISESNGSGYTF; CDR3nt: TGTGCCATCAGTGAGTCGAACGGGTCTGGCTACACCTTC
v_gene: TRBV7-2; d_gene: NA; j_gene: TRBJ1-4; abundance: NA; CDR3aa: CASSFAGRGTEKLFF; CDR3nt: TGTGCCAGCAGCTTTGCGGGTCGGGGAACGGAAAAACTGTTTTTT
v_gene: TRBV7-2; d_gene: NA; j_gene: TRBJ2-7; abundance: once; CDR3aa: CASSLGATGYEQYF; CDR3nt: TGTGCCAGCAGCTTAGGAGCGACTGGGTACGAGCAGTACTTC
v_gene: TRBV11-3; d_gene: NA; j_gene: TRBJ2-1; abundance: once; CDR3aa: CASSHGTRNGDEQFF; CDR3nt: TGTGCCAGCAGCCACGGGACTCGGAACGGCGATGAGCAGTTCTTC
v_gene: TRBV13; d_gene: TRBD1; j_gene: TRBJ1-1; abundance: few; CDR3aa: CASRRDSMNTEAFF; CDR3nt: TGTGCCAGCAGACGGGACAGCATGAACACTGAAGCTTTCTTT
v_gene: TRBV5-1; d_gene: NA; j_gene: TRBJ2-2; abundance: NA; CDR3aa: CASHFSIANTGELFF; CDR3nt: TGCGCCAGCCATTTTTCTATAGCGAACACCGGGGAGCTGTTTTTT
v_gene: TRBV6-2/TRBV6-3; d_gene: NA; j_gene: TRBJ2-1; abundance: NA; CDR3aa: CASSADRGSYNEQFF; CDR3nt: TGTGCCAGCAGCGCGGACAGAGGCTCCTACAATGAGCAGTTCTTC
v_gene: TRBV27; d_gene: TRBD1; j_gene: TRBJ2-7; abundance: NA; CDR3aa: CASSRDPGGLYKQYF; CDR3nt: TGTGCCAGCAGCCGAGACCCAGGGGGCCTCTACAAGCAGTACTTC
v_gene: TRBV10-2; d_gene: TRBD1; j_gene: TRBJ1-5; abundance: few; CDR3aa: CASSESRTGSQPQHF; CDR3nt: TGCGCCAGCAGTGAGTCCAGGACAGGGAGTCAGCCCCAGCATTTT
v_gene: TRBV9; d_gene: TRBD1; j_gene: TRBJ1-1; abundance: NA; CDR3aa: CASSEGTDRNTEAFF; CDR3nt: TGTGCCAGCAGCGAGGGGACAGATCGGAACACTGAAGCTTTCTTT
v_gene: TRBV5-1; d_gene: TRBD1; j_gene: TRBJ2-7; abundance: NA; CDR3aa: CASSLTGARDYEQYF; CDR3nt: TGCGCCAGCAGCTTGACAGGGGCCCGGGATTACGAGCAGTACTTC
v_gene: TRBV28; d_gene: NA; j_gene: TRBJ2-3; abundance: NA; CDR3aa: CASSLSGMGKNTDTQYF; CDR3nt: TGTGCCAGCAGTCTATCAGGGATGGGGAAAAACACAGATACGCAGTATTTT
v_gene: TRBV19; d_gene: TRBD1; j_gene: TRBJ1-2; abundance: NA; CDR3aa: CASSIQGAKGYTF; CDR3nt: TGTGCCAGTAGTATTCAGGGGGCGAAGGGGTACACCTTC
v_gene: TRBV5-5; d_gene: TRBD1; j_gene: TRBJ1-6; abundance: NA; CDR3aa: CASSLEVGTGSSPLHF; CDR3nt: TGTGCCAGCAGCTTGGAAGTCGGGACAGGGAGTTCACCCCTCCACTTT
v_gene: TRBV6-2/TRBV6-3; d_gene: NA; j_gene: TRBJ1-5; abundance: NA; CDR3aa: CASSYLGSGNQPQHF; CDR3nt: TGTGCCAGCAGTTACCTTGGTAGCGGCAATCAGCCCCAGCATTTT
v_gene: TRBV20-1; d_gene: TRBD2; j_gene: TRBJ2-4; abundance: NA; CDR3aa: CSAREGTSTHF; CDR3nt: TGCAGTGCTAGAGAGGGGACTAGCACGCACTTC
v_gene: TRBV5-4; d_gene: NA; j_gene: TRBJ2-1; abundance: NA; CDR3aa: CASSPSYNEQFF; CDR3nt: TGTGCCAGCAGCCCGAGTTACAATGAGCAGTTCTTC
v_gene: TRBV27; d_gene: NA; j_gene: TRBJ1-6; abundance: NA; CDR3aa: CASSLWGRANSPLHF; CDR3nt: TGTGCCAGCAGTTTATGGGGCAGGGCTAATTCACCCCTCCACTTT
v_gene: TRBV5-1; d_gene: TRBD1; j_gene: TRBJ1-6; abundance: NA; CDR3aa: CASSLESGGLNSPLHF; CDR3nt: TGCGCCAGCAGCTTGGAGTCAGGGGGGTTAAATTCACCCCTCCACTTT
v_gene: TRBV24-1; d_gene: TRBD1; j_gene: TRBJ2-2; abundance: NA; CDR3aa: CATSGTGIGNTGELFF; CDR3nt: TGTGCCACCAGTGGGACAGGGATCGGGAACACCGGGGAGCTGTTTTTT
v_gene: TRBV7-2; d_gene: NA; j_gene: TRBJ1-2; abundance: NA; CDR3aa: CASSIGGAQVYGYTF; CDR3nt: TGTGCCAGCAGCATCGGGGGGGCGCAGGTCTATGGCTACACCTTC
v_gene: TRBV5-4; d_gene: TRBD1; j_gene: TRBJ2-7; abundance: NA; CDR3aa: CASSPSGQGGEQYF; CDR3nt: TGTGCCAGCAGCCCATCTGGACAGGGCGGCGAGCAGTACTTC
v_gene: TRBV7-9; d_gene: TRBD1; j_gene: TRBJ1-2; abundance: NA; CDR3aa: CASSQNTDRASMRGYTF; CDR3nt: TGTGCCAGCAGCCAAAACACGGACAGGGCCTCTATGCGTGGCTACACCTTC
v_gene: TRBV6-6; d_gene: NA; j_gene: TRBJ1-5; abundance: NA; CDR3aa: CASSYYFNQPQHF; CDR3nt: TGTGCCAGCAGTTACTACTTCAATCAGCCCCAGCATTTT
v_gene: TRBV28; d_gene: TRBD1; j_gene: TRBJ1-2; abundance: NA; CDR3aa: CASSRGYGYTF; CDR3nt: TGTGCCAGCTCCAGGGGGTATGGCTACACCTTC
v_gene: TRBV13; d_gene: TRBD1; j_gene: TRBJ1-2; abundance: NA; CDR3aa: CASSLGTGYGYTF; CDR3nt: TGTGCCAGCAGCTTAGGGACAGGGTACGGCTACACCTTC
v_gene: TRBV6-1; d_gene: NA; j_gene: TRBJ1-5; abundance: NA; CDR3aa: CASSEYHVGAQHF; CDR3nt: TGTGCCAGCAGTGAGTACCATGTAGGGGCCCAGCATTTT
v_gene: TRBV28; d_gene: TRBD1; j_gene: TRBJ1-5; abundance: NA; CDR3aa: CASTADRVCHF; CDR3nt: TGTGCCAGCACCGCCGACAGGGTGTGTCATTTT
v_gene: TRBV6-2/TRBV6-3; d_gene: TRBD1; j_gene: TRBJ2-7; abundance: NA; CDR3aa: CASSYSRRAGGSYEQYF; CDR3nt: TGTGCCAGCAGTTACTCGAGGCGGGCAGGGGGATCCTACGAGCAGTACTTC
v_gene: TRBV28; d_gene: NA; j_gene: TRBJ2-1; abundance: NA; CDR3aa: CASTEPGLQAFF; CDR3nt: TGTGCCAGCACCGAACCGGGACTTCAGGCTTTCTTC
v_gene: TRBV20-1; d_gene: NA; j_gene: TRBJ1-2; abundance: NA; CDR3aa: CSASATGLNYGYTF; CDR3nt: TGCAGTGCTAGTGCTACAGGGCTCAACTATGGCTACACCTTC
v_gene: TRBV3-1/TRBV3-2; d_gene: TRBD2; j_gene: TRBJ2-2; abundance: once; CDR3aa: CQGLAGVRTGELFF; CDR3nt: TGTCAGGGCCTAGCGGGAGTGAGAACCGGGGAGCTGTTTTTT
v_gene: TRBV28; d_gene: NA; j_gene: TRBJ1-6; abundance: NA; CDR3aa: CASSLGSGQQNSPLHF; CDR3nt: TGTGCCAGCAGTTTAGGTTCCGGACAGCAAAATTCACCCCTCCACTTT
v_gene: TRBV28; d_gene: NA; j_gene: TRBJ1-4; abundance: NA; CDR3aa: CASSPLEGPYGGNEKLFF; CDR3nt: TGTGCCAGCAGCCCCCTTGAGGGGCCCTATGGGGGCAATGAAAAACTGTTTTTT
v_gene: TRBV6-6; d_gene: NA; j_gene: TRBJ1-1; abundance: NA; CDR3aa: CASRPQGMSTEAFF; CDR3nt: TGTGCCAGCAGGCCTCAGGGGATGAGCACTGAAGCTTTCTTT
v_gene: TRBV3-1/TRBV3-2; d_gene: TRBD1; j_gene: TRBJ2-7; abundance: NA; CDR3aa: CASSQTGQGNEQYF; CDR3nt: TGTGCCAGCAGCCAAACGGGACAGGGCAACGAGCAGTACTTC
v_gene: TRBV9; d_gene: TRBD1; j_gene: TRBJ2-7; abundance: NA; CDR3aa: CASSVQGEFNEQYF; CDR3nt: TGTGCCAGCAGCGTGCAGGGGGAATTTAACGAGCAGTACTTC
v_gene: TRBV11-1; d_gene: TRBD1; j_gene: TRBJ1-2; abundance: NA; CDR3aa: CASSRLPDRAYGYTF; CDR3nt: TGTGCCAGCAGCCGACTTCCCGACAGGGCCTATGGCTACACCTTC
v_gene: TRBV9; d_gene: TRBD1; j_gene: TRBJ2-7; abundance: once; CDR3aa: CASSVGGTGVFEQYF; CDR3nt: TGTGCCAGCAGCGTAGGTGGGACAGGGGTATTCGAGCAGTACTTC
v_gene: TRBV6-6; d_gene: NA; j_gene: TRBJ1-5; abundance: NA; CDR3aa: CASSPTGLRNQPQHF; CDR3nt: TGTGCCAGCAGTCCCACAGGGTTGCGCAATCAGCCCCAGCATTTT